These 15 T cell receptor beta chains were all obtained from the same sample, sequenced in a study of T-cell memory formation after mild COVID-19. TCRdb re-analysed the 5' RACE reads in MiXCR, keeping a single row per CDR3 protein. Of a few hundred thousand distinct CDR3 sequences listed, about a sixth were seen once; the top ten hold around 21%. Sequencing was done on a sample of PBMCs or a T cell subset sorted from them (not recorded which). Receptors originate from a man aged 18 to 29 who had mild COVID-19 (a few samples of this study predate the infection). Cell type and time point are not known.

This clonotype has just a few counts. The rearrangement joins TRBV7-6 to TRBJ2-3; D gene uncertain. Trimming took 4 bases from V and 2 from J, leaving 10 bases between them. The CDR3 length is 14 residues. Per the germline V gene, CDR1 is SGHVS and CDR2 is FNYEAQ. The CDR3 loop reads CASSSDSYTDTQYF. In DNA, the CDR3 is TGTGCCAGCAGCTCAGACTCATACACAGATACGCAGTATTTT.

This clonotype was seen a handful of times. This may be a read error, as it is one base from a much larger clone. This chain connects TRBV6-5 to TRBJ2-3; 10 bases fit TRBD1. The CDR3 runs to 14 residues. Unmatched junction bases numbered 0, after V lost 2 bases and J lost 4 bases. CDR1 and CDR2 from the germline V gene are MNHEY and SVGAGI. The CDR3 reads CASSYGQGADTQYF. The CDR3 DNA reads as TGTGCCAGCAGTTACGGACAGGGGGCAGATACGCAGTATTTT.

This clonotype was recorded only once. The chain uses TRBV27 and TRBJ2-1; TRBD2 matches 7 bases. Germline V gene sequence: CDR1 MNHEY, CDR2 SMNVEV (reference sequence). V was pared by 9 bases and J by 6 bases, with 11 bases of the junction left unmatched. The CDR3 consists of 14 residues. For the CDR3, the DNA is TGTGCCAGTAGTCGCCTAGCGGATTCCAATGAGCAGTTCTTC. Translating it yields CASSRLADSNEQFF.

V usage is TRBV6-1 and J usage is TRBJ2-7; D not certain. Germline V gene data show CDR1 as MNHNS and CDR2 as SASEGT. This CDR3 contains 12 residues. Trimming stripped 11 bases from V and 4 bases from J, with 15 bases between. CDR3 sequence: CAVTSTPYEQYF. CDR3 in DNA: TGTGCCGTAACCTCAACACCTTACGAGCAGTACTTC.

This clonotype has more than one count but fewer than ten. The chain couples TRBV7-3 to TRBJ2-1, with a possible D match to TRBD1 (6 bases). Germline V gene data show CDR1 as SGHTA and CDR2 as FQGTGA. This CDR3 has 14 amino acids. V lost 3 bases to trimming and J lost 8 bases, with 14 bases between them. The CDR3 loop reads CASSFGSGGDEQFF. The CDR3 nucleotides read TGTGCCAGCAGCTTCGGTAGTGGGGGCGATGAGCAGTTCTTC.

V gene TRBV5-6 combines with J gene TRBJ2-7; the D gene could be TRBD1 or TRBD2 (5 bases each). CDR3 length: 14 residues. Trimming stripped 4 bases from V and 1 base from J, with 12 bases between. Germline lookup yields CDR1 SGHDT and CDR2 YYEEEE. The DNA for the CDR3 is TGTGCCAGCAGCCGGGGACGGACTTCCTACGAGCAGTACTTC. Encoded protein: CASSRGRTSYEQYF.

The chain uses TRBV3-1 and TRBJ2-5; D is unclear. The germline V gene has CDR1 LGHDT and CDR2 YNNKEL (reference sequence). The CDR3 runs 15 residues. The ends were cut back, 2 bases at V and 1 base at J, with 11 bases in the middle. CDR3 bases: TGTGCCAGCAGCCAACGGCCTCCAGGCCAAGAGACCCAGTACTTC. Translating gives CASSQRPPGQETQYF.

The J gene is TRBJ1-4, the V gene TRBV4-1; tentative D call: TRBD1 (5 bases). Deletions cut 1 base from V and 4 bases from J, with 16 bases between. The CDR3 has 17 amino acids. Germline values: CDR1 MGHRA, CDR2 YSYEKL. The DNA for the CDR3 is TGCGCCAGCAGCCAAGGGGTCTGGGACGGGTATAATGAAAAACTGTTTTTT. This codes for CASSQGVWDGYNEKLFF.

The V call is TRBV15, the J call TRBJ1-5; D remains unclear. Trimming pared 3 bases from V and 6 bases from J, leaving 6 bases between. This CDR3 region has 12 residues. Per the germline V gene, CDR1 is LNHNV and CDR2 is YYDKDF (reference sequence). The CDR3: CATSRAVQPQHF. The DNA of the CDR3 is TGTGCCACCAGCAGGGCAGTTCAGCCCCAGCATTTT.

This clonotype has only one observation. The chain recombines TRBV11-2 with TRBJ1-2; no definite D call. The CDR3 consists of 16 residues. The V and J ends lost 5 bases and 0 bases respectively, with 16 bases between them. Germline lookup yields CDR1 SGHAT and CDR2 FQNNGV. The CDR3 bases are TGTGCCAGCAGCGCTACTGAGGGAAAGGCTAACTATGGCTACACCTTC. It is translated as CASSATEGKANYGYTF.

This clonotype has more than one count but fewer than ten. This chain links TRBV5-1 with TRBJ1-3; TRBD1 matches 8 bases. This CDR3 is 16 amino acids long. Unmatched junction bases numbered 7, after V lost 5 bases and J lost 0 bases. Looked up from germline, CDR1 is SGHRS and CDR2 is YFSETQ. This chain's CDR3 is CASRPQGASSGNTIYF. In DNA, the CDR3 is TGCGCCAGCAGACCGCAGGGGGCGAGCTCTGGAAACACCATATATTTT.

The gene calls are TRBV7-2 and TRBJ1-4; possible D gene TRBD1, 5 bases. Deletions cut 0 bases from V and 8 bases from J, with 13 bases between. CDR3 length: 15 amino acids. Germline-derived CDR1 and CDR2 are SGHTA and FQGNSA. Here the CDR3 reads CASSLAGQRGEKLFF. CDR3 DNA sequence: TGTGCCAGCAGCTTAGCGGGGCAACGGGGGGAAAAACTGTTTTTT.

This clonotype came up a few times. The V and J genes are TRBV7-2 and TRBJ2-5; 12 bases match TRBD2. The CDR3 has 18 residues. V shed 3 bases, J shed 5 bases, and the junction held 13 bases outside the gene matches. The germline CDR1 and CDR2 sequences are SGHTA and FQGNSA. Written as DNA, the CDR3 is TGTGCCAGCAGCTTTCGACTAGCGGGGGCTATCCTCCTCGAGACCCAGTACTTC. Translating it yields CASSFRLAGAILLETQYF.

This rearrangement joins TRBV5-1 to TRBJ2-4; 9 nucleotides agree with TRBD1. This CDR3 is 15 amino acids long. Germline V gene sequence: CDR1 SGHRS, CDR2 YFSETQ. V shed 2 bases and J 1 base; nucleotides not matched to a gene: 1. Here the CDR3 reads CASSFGQGAKNIQYF. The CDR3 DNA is TGCGCCAGCAGCTTCGGACAGGGGGCCAAAAACATTCAGTACTTC.

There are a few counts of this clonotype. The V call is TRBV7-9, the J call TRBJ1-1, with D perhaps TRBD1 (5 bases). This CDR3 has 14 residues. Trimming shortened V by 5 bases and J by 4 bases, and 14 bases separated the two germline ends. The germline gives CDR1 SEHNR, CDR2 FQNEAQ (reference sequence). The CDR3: CASSLGGGTTEAFF. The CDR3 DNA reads TGTGCCAGCAGCCTCGGGGGAGGGACCACTGAAGCTTTCTTT.